One and the same sample provided the 25 T cell receptor beta chains below, sequenced in a study of CD8 T cells in ankylosing spondylitis. Whole-study results and caveats: Typical of ankylosing spondylitis blood, it appeared, was a TCR beta motif of eight highly homologous variants.

TCRdb re-analysed the 5' RACE reads in MiXCR, keeping a single row per CDR3 protein. The sample carries fewer than 500,000 distinct CDR3 sequences, approximately 26% recorded once. These receptors lack a known antigen. Sequenced sample: blood, either unsorted or a sorted T cell fraction (not recorded which). Source of these receptors: a male donor with ankylosing spondylitis.

V usage is TRBV7-2 and J usage is TRBJ2-1; TRBD2 matches at 8 bases. Trimming at V came to 1 base and at J to 7 bases, leaving 6 bases not matched to a gene. This CDR3 is built from 15 residues. Germline CDR1 is SGHTA and CDR2 is FQGNSA. The chain's CDR3 is CASSLVGLARNEQFF. The CDR3 DNA is TGTGCCAGCAGCTTAGTTGGACTAGCTCGGAATGAGCAGTTCTTC.

This rearrangement joins TRBV2 to TRBJ1-6, with 7 bases lining up with TRBD1. This CDR3 spans 14 amino acids. V lost 2 bases to trimming and J lost 6 bases; unmatched junction nucleotides: 1. CDR1 SNHLY and CDR2 FYNNEI come from the germline V gene. CDR3 bases: TGTGCCAGCAGTGAAAACAGGGGTAATTCACCCCTCCACTTT. Protein sequence: CASSENRGNSPLHF.

This clonotype was seen a handful of times. The chain employs TRBV3-1 and TRBJ1-2, with no clear D. This CDR3 is built from 13 residues. V lost 0 bases and J lost 4, with 6 bases in between. Germline CDR1 LGHDT, CDR2 YNNKEL (reference sequence). This chain's CDR3 is CASSQEGIYGYTF. In DNA form, the CDR3 reads TGTGCCAGCAGCCAAGAAGGGATCTATGGCTACACCTTC.

In its sample, this clonotype was seen a few times. The V and J genes are TRBV6-1 and TRBJ1-2; D gene uncertain. Deletions cut 4 bases from V and 2 bases from J, with 8 bases between. Germline CDR1 reads MNHNS; CDR2 reads SASEGT. The CDR3 is 13 residues long. CDR3 bases: TGTGCCAGCAGTGTGACGGGGAACTATGGCTACACCTTC. It codes for CASSVTGNYGYTF.

The chain employs TRBV5-1 and TRBJ2-3; the match to TRBD1 covers 7 bases. V lost 7 bases and J lost 2; bases outside the gene matches: 7. Looked up from germline, CDR1 is SGHRS and CDR2 is YFSETQ. The CDR3 runs 14 residues. The CDR3 protein is CASGRTGDTDTQYF. The CDR3, as DNA: TGCGCCAGCGGACGTACAGGGGACACAGATACGCAGTATTTT. Full variable domain (rest looked up from reference TRBV5-1 and TRBJ2-3): KAGVTQTPRYLIKTRGQQVTLSCSPISGHRSVSWYQQTPGQGLQFLFEYFSETQRNKGNFPGRFSGRQFSNSRSEMNVSTLELGDSALYLCASGRTGDTDTQYFGPGTRLTVL.

This clonotype was seen only a few times. The chain joins TRBV3-1 to TRBJ1-2; D not certain. V shed 2 bases and J shed 6 bases, with 10 bases lying between them. Germline CDR1 reads LGHDT; CDR2 reads YNNKEL (reference sequence). The CDR3 totals 13 residues. CDR3 sequence: CASSQRQDDGYTF. The CDR3 coding sequence is TGTGCCAGCAGCCAAAGGCAGGATGATGGCTACACCTTC. Full variable domain (remainder filled in from reference TRBV3-1 and TRBJ1-2): DTAVSQTPKYLVTQMGNDKSIKCEQNLGHDTMYWYKQDSKKFLKIMFSYNNKELIINETVPNRFSPKSPDKAHLNLHINSLELGDSAVYFCASSQRQDDGYTFGSGTRLTVV.

The J gene is TRBJ2-5, the V gene TRBV7-7, with D perhaps TRBD1 (5 bases). The V gene lost 5 bases and the J gene lost 1 base, with 11 bases spanning the gap. This CDR3 has 14 residues. Germline CDR1 SSHAT, CDR2 FNYEAQ (reference sequence). The CDR3 DNA follows: TGTGCCAGCAGCCAAACACAGGCCCAAGAGACCCAGTACTTC. The encoded protein is CASSQTQAQETQYF. The full variable domain, its missing parts supplied by reference TRBV7-7 and TRBJ2-5, is GAGVSQSPRYKVTKRGQDVTLRCDPISSHATLYWYQQALGQGPEFLTYFNYEAQPDKSGLPSDRFSAERPEGSISTLTIQRTEQRDSAMYRCASSQTQAQETQYFGPGTRLLVL.

The genes are TRBV2 and TRBJ1-6; D perhaps matches TRBD1 (6 bases). The length of the CDR3 is 14 residues. Looked up from germline, CDR1 is SNHLY and CDR2 is FYNNEI. The V gene lost 2 bases and the J gene lost 7 bases, with 9 bases spanning the gap. The chain's CDR3 is CASSEQGRNSPLHF. CDR3 in DNA: TGTGCCAGCAGTGAACAGGGGAGGAATTCACCCCTCCACTTT.

This clonotype was counted only a few times. The chain is built from TRBV5-1 and TRBJ1-4; 10 nucleotides agree with TRBD1. The CDR3 contains 14 residues. V trimming: 4 bases; J trimming: 6 bases; junction bases outside the gene matches: 3. Germline V gene data show CDR1 as SGHRS and CDR2 as YFSETQ. The CDR3 DNA reads as TGCGCCAGCAGCCCCGGGACAGGGGATGAAAAACTGTTTTTT. This translates into CASSPGTGDEKLFF.

This clonotype showed up just a few times. The J gene is TRBJ1-6, the V gene TRBV7-8; D is possibly TRBD1 (6 bases). The CDR3 consists of 17 residues. The V end was cut by 4 bases, the J end by 7 bases, with 20 bases between. The germline CDR1 and CDR2 sequences are SGHVS and FQNEAQ. The CDR3 loop is CASSYTLRQAGNSPLHF. DNA for the CDR3: TGTGCCAGCAGCTATACCCTCCGACAGGCGGGGAATTCACCCCTCCACTTT. Using reference TRBV7-8 and TRBJ1-6 for the parts outside the CDR3, the full variable domain is GAGVSQSPRYKVAKRGQDVALRCDPISGHVSLFWYQQALGQGPEFLTYFQNEAQLDKSGLPSDRFFAERPEGSVSTLKIQRTQQEDSAVYLCASSYTLRQAGNSPLHFGNGTRLTVT.

This clonotype was observed a few times. This sequence joins TRBV11-2 and TRBJ2-7; 13 nucleotides match TRBD2. The V and J ends lost 6 bases and 4 bases, in that order; junction bases with no gene match: 9. There are 16 residues in the CDR3. Germline loops: CDR1 SGHAT, CDR2 FQNNGV. The CDR3 DNA is TGTGCCAGCAGTCGGACTAGCGGGAGTCTCCAGTACGAGCAGTACTTC. Its protein is CASSRTSGSLQYEQYF.

V and J are TRBV3-1 and TRBJ2-2, with 9 bases aligning to TRBD2. V was pared by 4 bases and J by 7 bases, with 10 bases of the junction left unmatched. Germline V CDR1 and CDR2: LGHDT, YNNKEL (reference sequence). There are 16 residues in the CDR3. CDR3 DNA sequence: TGTGCCAGCAGCCCCCCTGGCGGGAGGGCCTTCGGGGAGCTGTTTTTT. As protein: CASSPPGGRAFGELFF.

This clonotype has a handful of counts. The rearrangement joins TRBV5-6 to TRBJ2-3; D might be TRBD1 (6 bases). The ends were cut back, 4 bases at V and 0 bases at J, with 15 bases in the middle. CDR3 length: 16 amino acids. Germline lookup yields CDR1 SGHDT and CDR2 YYEEEE. CDR3 sequence: CASSPPDRPSTDTQYF. The CDR3 coding sequence is TGTGCCAGCAGCCCGCCCGACAGGCCTAGCACAGATACGCAGTATTTT.

The gene calls are TRBV20-1 and TRBJ2-3; TRBD1 agrees at 8 bases. The CDR3 runs 16 residues. The germline V gene encodes CDR1 DFQATT and CDR2 SNEGSKA (reference sequence). V was clipped by 3 bases and J by 0 bases; unmatched bases: 8. Here the CDR3 reads CSARDRASLSTDTQYF. CDR3 DNA: TGCAGTGCTAGGGACAGGGCCTCTTTAAGCACAGATACGCAGTATTTT.

The chain has TRBV16 and TRBJ1-4; perhaps TRBD1 as D (6 bases). This CDR3 spans 15 amino acids. V gave up 2 bases and J gave up 4 bases, with 11 bases separating them. Germline values: CDR1 KGHSY, CDR2 FQNENV. The CDR3 is CASSQLGQLNEKLFF. CDR3 in DNA: TGTGCCAGCAGCCAACTGGGACAACTTAATGAAAAACTGTTTTTT.

This clonotype turned up a few times. The V gene is TRBV10-2, the J gene TRBJ2-4, with TRBD1 matching over 7 bases. Per germline, CDR1 WSHSY and CDR2 SAAADI. Losses at the gene ends were 8 bases for V and 0 bases for J; bases not matched to a gene: 10. The CDR3 consists of 16 residues. CDR3 protein: CASSPGQSLAKNIQYF. CDR3 bases: TGCGCCAGCTCTCCGGGACAGTCTCTAGCCAAAAACATTCAGTACTTC.

Ten or more counts support this clonotype. The chain employs TRBV12-3 or TRBV12-4 and TRBJ2-3; 11 bases line up with TRBD2. V was pared by 3 bases and J by 6 bases, with 5 bases of the junction left unmatched. The CDR3 covers 15 residues. The CDR3 region is CASSLGTSGRDTQYF. As DNA, the CDR3 is TGTGCCAGCAGTTTGGGGACTAGCGGTCGGGATACGCAGTATTTT.

This chain links TRBV27 with TRBJ2-3; D possibly corresponds to TRBD2 (7 bases). The CDR3 covers 13 residues. V lost 6 bases, J lost 6 bases, and 13 bases lay in between. Germline CDR1 is MNHEY and CDR2 is SMNVEV (reference sequence). CDR3 sequence (DNA): TGTGCCAGCAGACGAGGGGGGGGGGATACGCAGTATTTT. Residues: CASRRGGGDTQYF.

V gene TRBV20-1 combines with J gene TRBJ2-1, with D uncertain. Trimming took off 3 bases at V and 7 bases at J, with 10 bases between the two ends. CDR3 size: 12 residues. Germline V gene data show CDR1 as DFQATT and CDR2 as SNEGSKA (reference sequence). The CDR3 DNA is TGCAGTGCTAGGCCGACTCTAAATGAGCAGTTCTTC. It encodes CSARPTLNEQFF.

The gene calls are TRBV5-6 and TRBJ2-1, with TRBD1 identical over 7 bases. The length of the CDR3 is 16 residues. The V gene end was trimmed by 6 bases and the J gene end by 5 bases; junction bases not matched to a gene: 14. CDR1 is SGHDT, CDR2 YYEEEE, per germline. CDR3 nucleotide sequence: TGTGCCAGCACCCTTGGGATAAGGGGGCGCGACAATGAGCAGTTCTTC. Its protein is CASTLGIRGRDNEQFF. Complete variable domain (other parts from reference TRBV5-6 and TRBJ2-1): DAGVTQSPTHLIKTRGQQVTLRCSPKSGHDTVSWYQQALGQGPQFIFQYYEEEERQRGNFPDRFSGHQFPNYSSELNVNALLLGDSALYLCASTLGIRGRDNEQFFGPGTRLTVL.

This clonotype was counted ten times or more. The chain joins TRBV29-1 to TRBJ2-7, with 7 bases that match TRBD1. The CDR3 is made up of 14 amino acids. From germline, CDR1 is SQVTM and CDR2 ANQGSEA. Trimming removed 5 bases from V and 2 bases from J; junction bases left unmatched: 9. The DNA of the CDR3 is TGCAGCGTTTCCGACAGGGTAGGAACCTACGAGCAGTACTTC. Protein sequence: CSVSDRVGTYEQYF.

This clonotype appeared once. The chain is built from TRBV19 and TRBJ1-2, with 9 bases identical to TRBD1. The CDR3 covers 15 residues. Trimming removed 6 bases from V and 4 bases from J; junction bases left unmatched: 9. Germline assignment: CDR1 LNHDA and CDR2 SQIVND (reference sequence). The CDR3 region is CASSTVGQGLYGYTF. The CDR3 DNA reads TGTGCCAGTAGCACGGTCGGACAGGGGCTCTATGGCTACACCTTC. Full variable domain (remainder filled in from reference TRBV19 and TRBJ1-2): DGGITQSPKYLFRKEGQNVTLSCEQNLNHDAMYWYRQDPGQGLRLIYYSQIVNDFQKGDIAEGYSVSREKKESFPLTVTSAQKNPTAFYLCASSTVGQGLYGYTFGSGTRLTVV.

The chain has TRBV5-1 and TRBJ2-1; 10 nucleotides match TRBD1. Germline lookup yields CDR1 SGHRS and CDR2 YFSETQ. V was pared by 1 base and J by 5 bases, with 12 bases of the junction left unmatched. The CDR3 has 18 residues. DNA for the CDR3: TGCGCCAGCAGCTTGAGGTACCGACAGGGGGCGGATAACAATGAGCAGTTCTTC. Translation gives CASSLRYRQGADNNEQFF.

The gene calls are TRBV20-1 and TRBJ2-5, with D tentatively TRBD1 (6 bases). Trimming took 6 bases from V and 5 from J, leaving 22 bases between them. CDR3 length: 15 amino acids. Germline V gene lookup returns CDR1 DFQATT and CDR2 SNEGSKA (reference sequence). The DNA of the CDR3 is TGCAGTGCCCGGACCTTCGGACAGCCTGAGGAGACCCAGTACTTC. Translated, it gives CSARTFGQPEETQYF.

In nucleotides, the CDR3 is TGCAGCGCCATGCGGTGGGGGGGGCGGACTGAAGCTTTCTTT. It encodes CSAMRWGGRTEAFF. The chain links TRBV29-1 to TRBJ1-1; D possibly corresponds to TRBD1 (6 bases). Per the germline V gene, CDR1 is SQVTM and CDR2 is ANQGSEA. CDR3 size: 14 residues. Trimming shortened V by 7 bases and J by 5 bases, and 20 bases separated the two germline ends.